These T cell receptor beta chains were read from a single sample in a study of T cell responses to AZD1222 COVID-19 vaccine. Libraries were prepared by immunoSEQ multiplex PCR; TCRdb keeps only in-frame clonotypes and omits some of them. Of some 130,000 clones in the sample, 80% to 90% were seen once. The specimen was peripheral blood, collected on day 0 of AZD1222 vaccination. The receptors derive from an adult in good health. The CDR3 runs from the conserved cysteine through the conserved F or W. D genes are given only for firm matches. Only some rows state a clone size, as once, few, many or a class for expanded clones.

-	TRBV19	-	TRBJ1-1	CASSIHVEAFF	TGTGCCAGTAGTATACATGTTGAAGCTTTCTTT
TRBD1	TRBV15	-	TRBJ1-5	CATSRERQGKRPQHF	TGTGCCACCAGCAGGGAGCGACAGGGTAAGAGGCCCCAGCATTTT
TRBD1	TRBV19	-	TRBJ1-2	CASSTRTGGYTF	TGTGCCAGTAGTACACGGACAGGCGGCTACACCTTC
-	TRBV5-1	-	TRBJ2-2	CASSITGVSSTGELFF	TGCGCCAGCAGCATAACCGGAGTCTCTTCAACGGGGGAGCTGTTTTTT
TRBD1	TRBV6-5	-	TRBJ1-2	CASRPGTGGGYTF	TGTGCCAGCAGACCCGGGACAGGGGGAGGCTACACCTTC
-	TRBV9	once	TRBJ1-2	CASSVGPSNNYGYTF	TGTGCCAGCAGCGTAGGGCCCTCTAATAACTATGGCTACACCTTC
-	TRBV28	-	TRBJ1-1	CASSLTLLGTEAFF	TGTGCCAGCAGTTTAACCCTCTTAGGGACTGAAGCTTTCTTT
-	TRBV19	-	TRBJ1-2	CATRGPGYTF	TGTGCCACCCGTGGTCCGGGCTACACCTTC
-	TRBV7-9	-	TRBJ2-4	CASSPVTAGRKNIQYF	TGTGCCAGCAGCCCCGTTACTGCGGGCAGAAAAAACATTCAGTACTTC
TRBD1	TRBV7-9	-	TRBJ1-5	CASSRWTGPDISNQPQHF	TGTGCCAGCAGCCGTTGGACAGGGCCGGATATAAGCAATCAGCCCCAGCATTTT
-	TRBV14	-	TRBJ1-2	CASSQDTWAGVDGYTF	TGTGCCAGCAGCCAAGACACTTGGGCAGGGGTAGATGGCTACACCTTC
TRBD1	TRBV20-1	-	TRBJ2-4	CSATDRETKNIQYF	TGCAGTGCTACTGACAGGGAGACCAAAAACATTCAGTACTTC
-	TRBV5-8	once	TRBJ1-2	CASSFDRHYGYTF	TGTGCCAGCAGCTTCGACAGGCACTATGGCTACACCTTC
-	TRBV6-2/TRBV6-3	-	TRBJ1-1	CASTPIGEVEAFF	TGTGCCAGCACCCCGATCGGGGAAGTGGAAGCTTTCTTT
-	TRBV5-1	-	TRBJ1-1	CASSLTLVGGTEAFF	TGCGCCAGCAGCCTAACACTCGTGGGGGGGACTGAAGCTTTCTTT
-	TRBV7-3	-	TRBJ1-1	CASSPIRVGTEAFF	TGTGCCAGCAGCCCAATAAGGGTGGGCACTGAAGCTTTCTTT
-	TRBV10-1	-	TRBJ1-5	CASSETGRPKQPQHF	TGCGCCAGCAGTGAGACGGGTCGACCAAAACAGCCCCAGCATTTT
-	TRBV19	-	TRBJ1-6	CASSIDSTGASYNSPLHF	TGTGCCAGTAGTATAGATTCAACGGGGGCGTCCTATAATTCACCCCTCCACTTT
TRBD2	TRBV4-1	-	TRBJ2-3	CASSPWKGGGGTDTQYF	TGCGCCAGCAGCCCATGGAAGGGCGGGGGGGGAACAGATACGCAGTATTTT
-	TRBV7-9	-	TRBJ1-1	CASSLPGVNTEAFF	TGTGCCAGCAGCTTACCCGGGGTGAACACTGAAGCTTTCTTT
-	TRBV29-1	-	TRBJ2-3	CSSYGGIPDTQYF	TGCAGCTCTTATGGGGGGATACCAGATACGCAGTATTTT
-	TRBV15	-	TRBJ1-2	CATSRGEGRNYGYTF	TGTGCCACCAGCAGAGGGGAGGGGCGGAACTATGGCTACACCTTC
TRBD1	TRBV28	-	TRBJ1-2	CASTSRGVRGYTF	TGTGCCAGCACATCCAGGGGGGTAAGGGGCTACACCTTC
TRBD2	TRBV3-1/TRBV3-2	once	TRBJ2-1	CASSPARGRSYNEQFF	TGTGCCAGCAGCCCCGCTCGCGGGAGATCCTACAATGAGCAGTTCTTC
TRBD1	TRBV15	-	TRBJ2-5	CATSSRDRGETQYF	TGTGCCACCAGCAGCCGGGACAGAGGGGAGACCCAGTACTTC
-	TRBV5-4	-	TRBJ2-5	CASSLEAGQETQYF	TGTGCCAGCAGCTTGGAAGCCGGCCAAGAGACCCAGTACTTC
-	TRBV20-1	-	TRBJ1-3	CSASRQGTILGNTIYF	TGCAGTGCTAGTCGTCAGGGGACAATACTCGGAAACACCATATATTTT
TRBD1	TRBV7-9	-	TRBJ1-4	CAIDRGGNEKLFF	TGTGCCATTGACAGGGGAGGTAATGAAAAACTGTTTTTT
-	TRBV9	-	TRBJ1-1	CASSPAWLAEAFF	TGTGCCAGCAGCCCCGCCTGGTTGGCTGAAGCTTTCTTT
-	TRBV7-3	-	TRBJ1-2	CASSPYEILGYGYTF	TGTGCCAGCAGCCCCTACGAAATCTTGGGCTATGGCTACACCTTC
TRBD1	TRBV5-6	-	TRBJ2-1	CASSFRTGWDNEQFF	TGTGCCAGCAGCTTCCGGACAGGGTGGGACAATGAGCAGTTCTTC
-	TRBV6-6	-	TRBJ1-2	CASTLLTGGIRGYTF	TGTGCCAGCACCCTATTGACAGGCGGAATTAGGGGCTACACCTTC
-	TRBV18	-	TRBJ1-1	CASSRSLQQAPWEAFF	TGTGCCAGCTCACGGAGTTTGCAACAGGCCCCCTGGGAAGCTTTCTTT
-	TRBV5-1	-	TRBJ1-1	CASSLGVAGLGNAGNTEAFF	TGCGCCAGCAGCTTGGGGGTTGCGGGTTTGGGCAACGCGGGAAACACTGAAGCTTTCTTT
-	TRBV7-3	-	TRBJ2-5	CASSLIGSETQYF	TGTGCCAGCAGCTTAATTGGGTCAGAGACCCAGTACTTC
-	TRBV4-1	-	TRBJ1-5	CASSQVGQPQHF	TGCGCCAGCAGCCAAGTAGGTCAGCCCCAGCATTTT
TRBD1	TRBV20-1	-	TRBJ1-2	CSASGQGNYGYTF	TGCAGTGCTAGTGGACAGGGTAACTATGGCTACACCTTC
-	TRBV5-1	-	TRBJ1-1	CASREGEGLNTEAFF	TGCGCCAGCAGAGAGGGGGAGGGCTTGAACACTGAAGCTTTCTTT
-	TRBV9	-	TRBJ1-5	CASNSGHSNQPQHF	TGTGCCAGCAACTCGGGACACAGCAATCAGCCCCAGCATTTT
-	TRBV12-3/TRBV12-4	once	TRBJ2-7	CASSFRYYEQYF	TGTGCCAGCAGTTTTCGGTATTACGAGCAGTACTTC
-	TRBV28	-	TRBJ2-3	CASNRKGFRDTQYF	TGTGCCAGCAACCGGAAGGGGTTCAGAGATACGCAGTATTTT
-	TRBV28	-	TRBJ1-2	CASSFNLGYTF	TGTGCCAGCAGTTTTAATTTGGGCTACACCTTC
TRBD1	TRBV29-1	-	TRBJ2-2	CSVVGTVNTGELFF	TGCAGCGTAGTCGGGACAGTGAACACCGGGGAGCTGTTTTTT
TRBD1	TRBV5-1	-	TRBJ1-1	CASSLGQGTTEAFF	TGCGCCAGCAGCTTGGGACAGGGAACCACTGAAGCTTTCTTT
TRBD2	TRBV4-1	-	TRBJ2-1	CASSQGTGTMYNEQFF	TGCGCCAGCAGCCAAGGCACCGGGACTATGTACAATGAGCAGTTCTTC
-	TRBV10-3	-	TRBJ2-7	CAIGGNRGHEQYF	TGTGCCATCGGGGGGAACAGGGGCCACGAGCAGTACTTC
TRBD1	TRBV29-1	-	TRBJ1-2	CSVEEWPPGGYGYTF	TGCAGCGTTGAAGAATGGCCCCCAGGGGGCTATGGCTACACCTTC
-	TRBV29-1	-	TRBJ1-1	CSVEKGLNTEAFF	TGCAGCGTTGAAAAGGGCCTGAACACTGAAGCTTTCTTT
-	TRBV4-2	-	TRBJ1-5	CASSSQGDNQPQHF	TGTGCCAGCAGCTCACAGGGAGATAATCAGCCCCAGCATTTT
-	TRBV28	few	TRBJ1-4	CASSLSTGGGPGEKLFF	TGTGCCAGCAGTTTATCCACCGGGGGGGGCCCGGGTGAAAAACTGTTTTTT
-	TRBV28	-	TRBJ1-1	CASSLPPVGAFF	TGTGCCAGCAGTTTACCCCCAGTTGGGGCTTTCTTT
-	TRBV2	few	TRBJ2-5	CASSESRTPGQTQYF	TGTGCCAGCAGTGAATCACGGACCCCTGGCCAGACCCAGTACTTC
-	TRBV27	-	TRBJ1-1	CASSLRVSGTEAFF	TGTGCCAGCAGTTTGAGGGTTTCAGGCACTGAAGCTTTCTTT
TRBD1	TRBV19	-	TRBJ1-2	CASSPGGGGYTF	TGTGCCAGTAGCCCAGGGGGTGGTGGCTACACCTTC
-	TRBV15	-	TRBJ1-1	CATSRGGRAAMNTEAFF	TGTGCCACCAGCAGAGGGGGCAGGGCAGCCATGAACACTGAAGCTTTCTTT
TRBD1	TRBV7-9	-	TRBJ1-6	CASSSRKQGASSYNSPLHF	TGTGCCAGCAGCTCAAGAAAACAGGGGGCGAGCTCCTATAATTCACCCCTCCACTTT
-	TRBV28	few	TRBJ2-5	CASSLRGGLGETQYF	TGTGCCAGCAGTTTGAGGGGGGGCCTTGGGGAGACCCAGTACTTC
TRBD1	TRBV4-3	once	TRBJ1-1	CASSQDIDRGLLRKTEAFF	TGCGCCAGCAGCCAAGACATCGACAGGGGATTGCTTCGTAAAACTGAAGCTTTCTTT